The TCR beta chain described here comes from a study of cytomegalovirus exposure and HLA in healthy donors. A multiplex PCR was run with 60 Vbeta primers and 13 Jbeta primers. Profiled with immunoSEQ multiplex PCR; TCRdb holds only in-frame clones, not every one. The sample lists about 31,000 clones, approximately 87% seen once, with approximately 3% in the top ten. General study points: V- and J-gene trimming in TCR beta was tied to a missense DCLRE1C variant by an analysis performed later. In the analysis, some V segments, TRBV6-2 and TRBV6-3 included, were excluded as indistinguishable. According to a later analysis, most TCR beta chains associated with CMV appeared HLA-restricted.

There are 16 residues in the CDR3. V was clipped by 0 bases and J by 6 bases; unmatched bases: 7. Germline V gene sequence: CDR1 MGHRA, CDR2 YSYEKL. Points on this clone: The antigen is undetermined.

The source of this sequence is a boy between 10 and 17 years old in good health and CMV-seronegative. The rearrangement uses TRBV4-1 and TRBJ1-5, with 8 bases identical to TRBD1. The sample consisted of PBMCs. CDR3 coding DNA: TGCGCCAGCAGCCAAGATTTACAGGGGGGGATTCAGCCCCAGCATTTT. Translation gives CASSQDLQGGIQPQHF.